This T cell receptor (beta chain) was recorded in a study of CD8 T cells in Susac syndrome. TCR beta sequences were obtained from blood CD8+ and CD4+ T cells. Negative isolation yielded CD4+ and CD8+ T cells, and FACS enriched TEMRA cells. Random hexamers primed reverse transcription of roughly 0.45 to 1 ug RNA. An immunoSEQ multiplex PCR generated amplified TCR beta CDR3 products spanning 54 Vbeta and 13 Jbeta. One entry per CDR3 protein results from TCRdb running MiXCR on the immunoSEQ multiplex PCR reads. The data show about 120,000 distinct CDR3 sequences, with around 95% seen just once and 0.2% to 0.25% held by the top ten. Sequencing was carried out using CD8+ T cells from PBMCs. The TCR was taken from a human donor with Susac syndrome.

The CDR3 bases are TGTGCCAGTAGTGTAGGGGATTCCAACACTGAAGCTTTCTTT. This encodes CASSVGDSNTEAFF. The chain has TRBV19 and TRBJ1-1; TRBD1 might be the D (5 bases). Germline V gene sequence: CDR1 LNHDA, CDR2 SQIVND (reference sequence). The CDR3 is 14 residues long. Trimming took off 5 bases at V and 2 bases at J, with 12 bases between the two ends.